Sequencing of this T cell receptor (beta chain) was carried out in a study of naive and memory T cell subsets. Overall study results and limits: A few larger clonotypes appeared in naive repertoires, especially CD8, possibly memory cells re-expressing CD45RA. Over 85% of naive TCR sequences appeared only once, unlike memory subsets.

Unmatched junction bases numbered 7, after V lost 3 bases and J lost 6 bases. The CDR3 totals 15 residues. Germline-derived CDR1 and CDR2 are KGHDR and SFDVKD. In this sample, this clonotype turned up many times. Its antigen is as yet unknown. Cells stained for CD3, CD4, CD8, CD45RA, CD27 and viability were sorted into four CD45RA/CD27 subsets. Both TRBC1 and TRBC2 were covered by a beta constant-region primer of two equimolar oligonucleotides. Nested alpha and beta constant-region primers with the SP2 primer drove four PCR rounds on ligated cDNA. An oligonucleotide with the SP2 primer and a 12-nucleotide UMI was ligated to the cDNA 3' end. MiXCR was run by TCRdb on the UMI-ligation and nested PCR reads, yielding one entry per CDR3 protein. The sample lists roughly 150,000 distinct CDR3 sequences, approximately 22% occurring once.

The specimen sequenced was naive CD4+ T cells from blood. V is TRBV24-1 and J is TRBJ2-1; 7 bases are shared with TRBD2. The TCR sequence derives from a human donor in good health. This CDR3 reads CATSDGGGSVNEQFF. DNA of the CDR3: TGTGCCACCAGTGATGGTGGCGGGAGTGTCAATGAGCAGTTCTTC.